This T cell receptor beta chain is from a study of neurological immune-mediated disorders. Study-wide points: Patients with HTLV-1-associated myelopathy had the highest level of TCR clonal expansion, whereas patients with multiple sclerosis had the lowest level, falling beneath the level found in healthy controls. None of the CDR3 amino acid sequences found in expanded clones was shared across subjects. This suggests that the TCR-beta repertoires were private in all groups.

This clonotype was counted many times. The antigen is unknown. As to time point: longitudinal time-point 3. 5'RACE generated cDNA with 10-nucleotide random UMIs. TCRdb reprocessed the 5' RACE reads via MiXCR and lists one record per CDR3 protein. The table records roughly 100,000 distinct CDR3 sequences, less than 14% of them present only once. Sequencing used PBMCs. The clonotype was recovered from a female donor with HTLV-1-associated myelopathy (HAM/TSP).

CDR3 amino acids: CASSLALGSRRYGYTF. CDR3 bases: TGTGCCAGCAGTTTAGCGCTGGGGTCGCGTCGTTATGGCTACACCTTC. This chain connects TRBV12-3 or TRBV12-4 to TRBJ1-2; D unresolved. The CDR3 totals 16 residues. The germline V and J ends were trimmed by 0 bases and 5 bases, with 16 bases remaining between them.